A selection of T cell receptor beta chains follows, all from one sample in a study of shared clonotypes between healthy human individuals. The method was immunoSEQ multiplex PCR; TCRdb's version includes in-frame clones alone and lacks a portion of them. The table shows around 940,000 clones, with over 75% occurring only once. Material for sequencing was memory CD4+ T cells sorted from blood. These receptors came from a man between 18 and 29 years old in good health. CDR3s include the opening cysteine and the closing phenylalanine or tryptophan. Fields, in order: clone size, V gene, J gene, D gene, CDR3 protein, CDR3 DNA. The D gene is left open where the match is weak. Rows may omit the clone size; those that give it use once, few, many or a size class.

size: .; V: TRBV5-1; J: TRBJ1-2; D: .; CDR3: CASSLESAGSVWYGYTF; DNA: TGCGCCAGCAGCTTGGAGTCGGCAGGGAGCGTTTGGTATGGCTACACCTTC
size: .; V: TRBV25-1; J: TRBJ2-3; D: .; CDR3: CASSEFATGNTQYF; DNA: TGTGCCAGCAGTGAATTTGCAACCGGGAACACGCAGTATTTT
size: .; V: TRBV5-1; J: TRBJ2-3; D: .; CDR3: CASRFGADTQYF; DNA: TGCGCCAGCCGGTTCGGGGCAGATACGCAGTATTTT
size: once; V: TRBV30; J: TRBJ1-5; D: .; CDR3: CAWSVGRGSNQPQHF; DNA: TGTGCCTGGAGTGTGGGCAGGGGTAGCAATCAGCCCCAGCATTTT
size: .; V: TRBV30; J: TRBJ2-5; D: .; CDR3: CAWSAVKQETQYF; DNA: TGTGCCTGGAGTGCCGTGAAACAAGAGACCCAGTACTTC
size: .; V: TRBV5-1; J: TRBJ2-7; D: .; CDR3: CASSNAGSSYEQYF; DNA: TGCGCCAGCAGCAATGCGGGGAGCTCCTACGAGCAGTACTTC
size: .; V: TRBV5-1; J: TRBJ2-7; D: .; CDR3: CASSLDNYEQYF; DNA: TGCGCCAGCAGCTTGGATAACTACGAGCAGTACTTC
size: .; V: TRBV5-1; J: TRBJ2-7; D: .; CDR3: CATREGTDSSYEQYF; DNA: TGCGCCACCCGGGAGGGGACAGATAGCTCCTACGAGCAGTACTTC
size: .; V: TRBV28; J: TRBJ1-1; D: .; CDR3: CATGVRAAEAFF; DNA: TGTGCCACAGGGGTAAGGGCCGCTGAAGCTTTCTTT
size: .; V: TRBV19; J: TRBJ1-5; D: .; CDR3: CASSTSWGSNQPQHF; DNA: TGTGCCAGTAGTACGTCATGGGGGAGCAATCAGCCCCAGCATTTT
size: .; V: TRBV5-1; J: TRBJ2-5; D: .; CDR3: CASSSAGAQETQYF; DNA: TGCGCCAGCAGCTCGGCGGGGGCCCAAGAGACCCAGTACTTC
size: .; V: TRBV5-4; J: TRBJ2-7; D: TRBD1; CDR3: CASSLMGQGAYEQYF; DNA: TGTGCCAGCAGCTTAATGGGACAGGGCGCCTACGAGCAGTACTTC
size: few; V: TRBV5-1; J: TRBJ2-3; D: .; CDR3: CASSPRGGSDTQYF; DNA: TGCGCCAGCAGCCCCCGAGGGGGTTCAGATACGCAGTATTTT
size: .; V: TRBV18; J: TRBJ2-7; D: .; CDR3: CASSPLNKGTEQYF; DNA: TGTGCCAGCTCACCACTTAATAAAGGAACCGAGCAGTACTTC
size: .; V: TRBV11-2; J: TRBJ1-6; D: .; CDR3: CASSLNGYGSPLHF; DNA: TGTGCCAGCAGCCTTAACGGATACGGTTCACCCCTCCACTTT
size: few; V: TRBV19; J: TRBJ1-1; D: TRBD1; CDR3: CASSPLGGQPEAFF; DNA: TGTGCCAGTAGTCCACTCGGGGGACAGCCTGAAGCTTTCTTT
size: .; V: TRBV10-1; J: TRBJ2-3; D: .; CDR3: CASSESAKGTDTQYF; DNA: TGCGCCAGCAGTGAGTCGGCCAAGGGCACAGATACGCAGTATTTT
size: .; V: TRBV12-5; J: TRBJ2-1; D: TRBD1; CDR3: CASSWDRVDNEQFF; DNA: TGTGCTAGTTCTTGGGACAGGGTGGACAATGAGCAGTTCTTC
size: .; V: TRBV2; J: TRBJ2-4; D: .; CDR3: CASSEPGSRLAKNIQYF; DNA: TGTGCCAGCAGTGAACCAGGTTCGAGACTAGCCAAAAACATTCAGTACTTC
size: .; V: TRBV6-1; J: TRBJ2-7; D: .; CDR3: CASSGTRNRFLRSYEQYF; DNA: TGTGCCAGCAGTGGAACTAGAAACAGGTTTCTAAGGTCCTACGAGCAGTACTTC
size: .; V: TRBV5-6; J: TRBJ1-6; D: .; CDR3: CASSLGSGFNNSPLHF; DNA: TGTGCCAGCAGCTTGGGGTCAGGGTTCAATAATTCACCCCTCCACTTT
size: .; V: TRBV7-9; J: TRBJ2-2; D: .; CDR3: CASTSLQQGITGELFF; DNA: TGTGCCAGCACTTCCCTTCAACAGGGAATCACCGGGGAGCTGTTTTTT
size: .; V: TRBV6-5; J: TRBJ1-1; D: .; CDR3: CASSYSTYGEAFF; DNA: TGTGCCAGCAGTTACTCGACCTATGGTGAAGCTTTCTTT
size: .; V: TRBV13; J: TRBJ1-1; D: TRBD1; CDR3: CASSLGQVNTEAFF; DNA: TGTGCCAGCAGCCTCGGACAGGTGAACACTGAAGCTTTCTTT
size: .; V: TRBV30; J: TRBJ2-7; D: TRBD2; CDR3: CAWRPPSGTSYEQYF; DNA: TGTGCCTGGAGACCACCTTCCGGGACTAGTTACGAGCAGTACTTC
size: .; V: TRBV18; J: TRBJ2-7; D: TRBD1; CDR3: CASSELTGGYEQYF; DNA: TGTGCCAGCTCAGAATTGACAGGGGGCTACGAGCAGTACTTC
size: once; V: TRBV27; J: TRBJ2-7; D: TRBD1; CDR3: CASSLSPTGASSYEQYF; DNA: TGTGCCAGCAGTTTATCACCGACAGGGGCGAGCTCCTACGAGCAGTACTTC
size: .; V: TRBV7-2; J: TRBJ2-1; D: TRBD2; CDR3: CASSLDTGGKYNEQFF; DNA: TGTGCCAGCAGCTTAGACACGGGAGGGAAATACAATGAGCAGTTCTTC
size: .; V: TRBV10-3; J: TRBJ2-2; D: .; CDR3: CAISERTQDTGELFF; DNA: TGTGCCATCAGTGAAAGGACCCAGGACACCGGGGAGCTGTTTTTT
size: .; V: TRBV30; J: TRBJ1-2; D: .; CDR3: CAWSVGEVGYTF; DNA: TGTGCCTGGAGTGTAGGGGAGGTTGGCTACACCTTC
size: .; V: TRBV5-1; J: TRBJ2-7; D: TRBD1; CDR3: CASGDGRGNYEQYF; DNA: TGCGCCAGCGGAGACGGCAGGGGGAACTACGAGCAGTACTTC
size: .; V: TRBV5-1; J: TRBJ2-2; D: TRBD2; CDR3: CASSRGDQNTGELFF; DNA: TGCGCCAGCAGCCGGGGGGACCAGAACACCGGGGAGCTGTTTTTT
size: many; V: TRBV2; J: TRBJ2-7; D: TRBD1; CDR3: CASSEQGAIDEQYF; DNA: TGTGCCAGCAGTGAACAGGGGGCGATAGACGAGCAGTACTTC
size: .; V: TRBV28; J: TRBJ1-2; D: TRBD1; CDR3: CASSLSGQGYRGHGYTF; DNA: TGTGCCAGCAGTTTATCGGGACAGGGGTATAGAGGGCATGGCTACACCTTC
size: few; V: TRBV27; J: TRBJ2-7; D: .; CDR3: CASSLFWRGDTEQYF; DNA: TGTGCCAGCAGTTTGTTTTGGAGAGGTGATACCGAGCAGTACTTC
size: .; V: TRBV2; J: TRBJ1-1; D: .; CDR3: CASSDRGAEAFF; DNA: TGTGCCAGCAGTGACAGGGGAGCTGAAGCTTTCTTT
size: .; V: TRBV6-5; J: TRBJ1-1; D: .; CDR3: CASSSGYTEAFF; DNA: TGTGCCAGCAGTTCGGGGTACACTGAAGCTTTCTTT
size: .; V: TRBV7-6; J: TRBJ2-5; D: .; CDR3: CASSLGIHQETQYF; DNA: TGTGCCAGCAGCTTAGGGATACACCAAGAGACCCAGTACTTC
size: .; V: TRBV30; J: TRBJ1-3; D: .; CDR3: CALSPGGGGNTIYF; DNA: TGTGCCTTATCACCCGGGGGAGGTGGAAACACCATATATTTT
size: .; V: TRBV10-1; J: TRBJ2-5; D: TRBD2; CDR3: CASSRLAGSRETQYF; DNA: TGCGCCAGCAGTAGGTTAGCGGGATCCAGGGAGACCCAGTACTTC
size: once; V: TRBV4-2; J: TRBJ2-7; D: .; CDR3: CASSQGTGVEQYF; DNA: TGTGCCAGCAGCCAAGGGACGGGAGTCGAGCAGTACTTC
size: .; V: TRBV7-9; J: TRBJ1-1; D: TRBD1; CDR3: CASSSGTGVNTEAFF; DNA: TGTGCCAGCAGCTCCGGGACAGGGGTGAACACTGAAGCTTTCTTT
size: .; V: TRBV28; J: TRBJ1-6; D: .; CDR3: CASSRGVGNSPLHF; DNA: TGTGCCAGCTCACGGGGAGTAGGGAATTCACCCCTCCACTTT
size: .; V: TRBV7-9; J: TRBJ2-5; D: .; CDR3: CASTLGRTETQYF; DNA: TGTGCCAGCACACTGGGTAGAACAGAAACCCAGTACTTC
size: once; V: TRBV6-1; J: TRBJ1-1; D: .; CDR3: CASRNMNTEAFF; DNA: TGTGCCAGCAGAAACATGAACACTGAAGCTTTCTTT
size: .; V: TRBV10-1; J: TRBJ2-7; D: .; CDR3: CASSESSRSEQYF; DNA: TGCGCCAGCAGTGAGTCGTCAAGATCCGAGCAGTACTTC
size: .; V: TRBV9; J: TRBJ2-3; D: TRBD2; CDR3: CASSDYSGITDTQYF; DNA: TGTGCCAGCAGCGACTATAGCGGGATCACAGATACGCAGTATTTT
size: .; V: TRBV5-4; J: TRBJ2-5; D: .; CDR3: CASSQLQGAGETQYF; DNA: TGTGCCAGCAGCCAACTACAGGGTGCCGGTGAGACCCAGTACTTC
size: .; V: TRBV4-3; J: TRBJ1-6; D: .; CDR3: CASSQSRDRSPLHF; DNA: TGCGCCAGCAGCCAATCCCGGGATCGGTCACCCCTCCACTTT